Listed below are T cell receptor beta chains from one sample, sequenced in a study of cytomegalovirus exposure and HLA in healthy donors. TCRdb keeps only in-frame clones here, not all; method: immunoSEQ multiplex PCR. This table lists around 25,000 clones. Material: PBMCs. These receptors came from a male donor in good health and CMV-seropositive. Each CDR3 is given with its conserved first and last residue. D genes are given only for firm matches. Rows may omit the clone size; those that give it use once, few, many or a size class.

D gene: -
clone size: -
J gene: TRBJ1-4
V gene: TRBV19
CDR3 protein: CASSRVGTTNEKLFF
CDR3 DNA: TGTGCCAGTAGTAGAGTCGGGACAACTAATGAAAAACTGTTTTTT

D gene: TRBD1
clone size: -
J gene: TRBJ1-1
V gene: TRBV6-5
CDR3 protein: CASIGRGLTEAFF
CDR3 DNA: TGTGCCAGCATAGGCAGGGGGCTCACTGAAGCTTTCTTT

D gene: TRBD1
clone size: -
J gene: TRBJ1-2
V gene: TRBV5-1
CDR3 protein: CASSNMRDRGRHGYGYTF
CDR3 DNA: TGCGCCAGCAGCAATATGCGGGACAGGGGGCGTCACGGCTATGGCTACACCTTC

D gene: TRBD2
clone size: -
J gene: TRBJ2-5
V gene: TRBV4-3
CDR3 protein: CASSHRLAEGKETQYF
CDR3 DNA: TGCGCCAGCAGCCACAGACTAGCGGAGGGGAAAGAGACCCAGTACTTC

D gene: TRBD2
clone size: -
J gene: TRBJ2-3
V gene: TRBV10-2
CDR3 protein: CASSSGAGGLSDTQYF
CDR3 DNA: TGCGCCAGCAGCTCTGGAGCGGGGGGGCTTTCAGATACGCAGTATTTT

D gene: -
clone size: -
J gene: TRBJ2-1
V gene: TRBV14
CDR3 protein: CATAPTFSYNEQFF
CDR3 DNA: TGTGCCACCGCGCCGACATTCTCCTACAATGAGCAGTTCTTC

D gene: -
clone size: -
J gene: TRBJ2-7
V gene: TRBV18
CDR3 protein: CASSLSGTYEQYF
CDR3 DNA: TGTGCCAGCTCCCTAAGCGGTACCTACGAGCAGTACTTC

D gene: -
clone size: -
J gene: TRBJ1-2
V gene: TRBV4-3
CDR3 protein: CASSQLRGYGYTF
CDR3 DNA: TGCGCCAGCAGCCAGTTACGGGGCTATGGCTACACCTTC

D gene: TRBD2
clone size: -
J gene: TRBJ2-7
V gene: TRBV5-1
CDR3 protein: CASSLGTSGDYEQYF
CDR3 DNA: TGCGCCAGCAGCTTGGGGACTAGCGGGGACTACGAGCAGTACTTC

D gene: -
clone size: -
J gene: TRBJ1-1
V gene: TRBV11-3
CDR3 protein: CASSFTTDTEAFF
CDR3 DNA: TGTGCCAGCAGCTTTACCACGGACACTGAAGCTTTCTTT

D gene: -
clone size: -
J gene: TRBJ2-2
V gene: TRBV9
CDR3 protein: CASSVATRSGELFF
CDR3 DNA: TGTGCCAGCAGCGTAGCTACGCGGTCCGGGGAGCTGTTTTTT

D gene: -
clone size: medium-sized
J gene: TRBJ2-7
V gene: TRBV6-6
CDR3 protein: CASSVDSSSYEQYF
CDR3 DNA: TGTGCCAGCAGTGTGGACAGTAGCTCCTACGAGCAGTACTTC

D gene: -
clone size: -
J gene: TRBJ1-2
V gene: TRBV6-1
CDR3 protein: CASSENIGLFYGYTF
CDR3 DNA: TGTGCCAGCAGTGAAAATATCGGACTGTTCTATGGCTACACCTTC

D gene: -
clone size: -
J gene: TRBJ1-1
V gene: TRBV5-6
CDR3 protein: CASSPLPSGHLNTEAFF
CDR3 DNA: TGTGCCAGCAGCCCCTTACCCTCGGGACATTTGAACACTGAAGCTTTCTTT

D gene: TRBD1
clone size: -
J gene: TRBJ2-2
V gene: TRBV27
CDR3 protein: CASRGTGEGTGELFF
CDR3 DNA: TGTGCCAGCAGGGGGACAGGGGAGGGCACCGGGGAGCTGTTTTTT

D gene: -
clone size: -
J gene: TRBJ1-5
V gene: TRBV18
CDR3 protein: CASSPELDTPQHF
CDR3 DNA: TGTGCCAGCTCACCCGAACTTGATACGCCCCAGCATTTT

D gene: TRBD2
clone size: -
J gene: TRBJ2-7
V gene: TRBV5-1
CDR3 protein: CASSLAASGSVSYEQYF
CDR3 DNA: TGCGCCAGCAGCTTGGCGGCTAGCGGGAGTGTATCCTACGAGCAGTACTTC

D gene: TRBD1
clone size: -
J gene: TRBJ2-4
V gene: TRBV7-2
CDR3 protein: CASSLRQGNIQYF
CDR3 DNA: TGTGCCAGCAGCTTAAGACAGGGAAACATTCAGTACTTC

D gene: -
clone size: -
J gene: TRBJ2-7
V gene: TRBV27
CDR3 protein: CASSFSGMAYEQYF
CDR3 DNA: TGTGCCAGCAGTTTTTCAGGGATGGCCTACGAGCAGTACTTC

D gene: TRBD1
clone size: -
J gene: TRBJ2-5
V gene: TRBV9
CDR3 protein: CASSVGPGQRETQYF
CDR3 DNA: TGTGCCAGCAGCGTAGGTCCGGGACAGCGAGAGACCCAGTACTTC

D gene: -
clone size: -
J gene: TRBJ1-1
V gene: TRBV4-1
CDR3 protein: CASSPLEVGIRGTEAFF
CDR3 DNA: TGCGCCAGCAGCCCGTTGGAGGTTGGGATTCGAGGTACTGAAGCTTTCTTT

D gene: -
clone size: -
J gene: TRBJ2-5
V gene: TRBV7-2
CDR3 protein: CASSLELFVSETQYF
CDR3 DNA: TGTGCCAGCAGCTTAGAACTGTTCGTCTCAGAGACCCAGTACTTC

D gene: TRBD1
clone size: -
J gene: TRBJ1-1
V gene: TRBV30
CDR3 protein: CAWSRTGMNTEAFF
CDR3 DNA: TGTGCCTGGAGCCGGACAGGTATGAACACTGAAGCTTTCTTT

D gene: -
clone size: -
J gene: TRBJ1-1
V gene: TRBV5-6
CDR3 protein: CASSLDWRSMNTEAFF
CDR3 DNA: TGTGCCAGCAGCTTGGATTGGCGGAGCATGAACACTGAAGCTTTCTTT

D gene: TRBD2
clone size: -
J gene: TRBJ2-1
V gene: TRBV2
CDR3 protein: CASSERAGGHNEQFF
CDR3 DNA: TGTGCCAGCAGTGAACGTGCGGGAGGGCATAATGAGCAGTTCTTC

D gene: -
clone size: -
J gene: TRBJ1-1
V gene: TRBV4-1
CDR3 protein: CASSEGGGGVVNTEAFF
CDR3 DNA: TGCGCCAGCAGCGAGGGTGGGGGAGGGGTAGTGAACACTGAAGCTTTCTTT

D gene: TRBD1
clone size: -
J gene: TRBJ2-1
V gene: TRBV29-1
CDR3 protein: CSVGQGIHNEQFF
CDR3 DNA: TGCAGCGTTGGACAGGGGATCCACAATGAGCAGTTCTTC

D gene: TRBD1
clone size: -
J gene: TRBJ2-2
V gene: TRBV10-3
CDR3 protein: CASTGNSGTGTIGAGELFF
CDR3 DNA: TGTGCCTCGACGGGTAACTCCGGGACAGGGACGATAGGGGCCGGGGAGCTGTTTTTT

D gene: -
clone size: -
J gene: TRBJ1-1
V gene: TRBV11-1
CDR3 protein: CASRSLRDTEAFF
CDR3 DNA: TGTGCCAGCCGCTCCTTGAGGGACACTGAAGCTTTCTTT

D gene: TRBD2
clone size: -
J gene: TRBJ2-2
V gene: TRBV7-2
CDR3 protein: CASSLFLLAGGGTGELFF
CDR3 DNA: TGTGCCAGCAGCTTATTTTTACTAGCGGGAGGCGGTACCGGGGAGCTGTTTTTT

D gene: TRBD2
clone size: -
J gene: TRBJ2-3
V gene: TRBV19
CDR3 protein: CASSSPSGLDTQYF
CDR3 DNA: TGTGCCAGTAGCTCCCCTAGCGGGCTCGATACGCAGTATTTT

D gene: TRBD2
clone size: -
J gene: TRBJ2-2
V gene: TRBV11-3
CDR3 protein: CASSLDGTSGVANTGELFF
CDR3 DNA: TGTGCCAGCAGCTTAGACGGGACTAGCGGGGTAGCGAACACCGGGGAGCTGTTTTTT

D gene: -
clone size: -
J gene: TRBJ2-3
V gene: TRBV19
CDR3 protein: CASSIGEREGDTQYF
CDR3 DNA: TGTGCCAGTAGTATCGGGGAAAGGGAAGGAGATACGCAGTATTTT

D gene: -
clone size: -
J gene: TRBJ1-1
V gene: TRBV18
CDR3 protein: CASSPPVGDSGPPMNTEAFF
CDR3 DNA: TGTGCCAGCTCACCACCGGTAGGGGACTCAGGGCCTCCCATGAACACTGAAGCTTTCTTT

D gene: -
clone size: -
J gene: TRBJ1-2
V gene: TRBV5-1
CDR3 protein: CASSLDMEGGRGYTF
CDR3 DNA: TGCGCCAGCAGCTTGGATATGGAGGGCGGGAGGGGCTACACCTTC

D gene: TRBD1
clone size: -
J gene: TRBJ2-7
V gene: TRBV28
CDR3 protein: CASSSLEQGSSYEQYF
CDR3 DNA: TGTGCCAGCAGCTCTTTAGAACAGGGGAGCTCCTACGAGCAGTACTTC

D gene: TRBD2
clone size: -
J gene: TRBJ2-6
V gene: TRBV6-4
CDR3 protein: CASTTSGEFSGANVLTF
CDR3 DNA: TGTGCCAGCACGACTAGCGGGGAATTTTCTGGGGCCAACGTCCTGACTTTC

D gene: -
clone size: -
J gene: TRBJ1-2
V gene: TRBV1
CDR3 protein: CTSSPVQTGNYNYGYTF
CDR3 DNA: TGCACCAGCAGCCCAGTACAGACAGGGAATTATAACTATGGCTACACCTTC

D gene: TRBD1
clone size: -
J gene: TRBJ2-1
V gene: TRBV7-9
CDR3 protein: CASSPRTGEGVDEQFF
CDR3 DNA: TGTGCCAGCAGCCCGAGGACAGGGGAAGGTGTCGATGAGCAGTTCTTC

D gene: -
clone size: -
J gene: TRBJ1-1
V gene: TRBV9
CDR3 protein: CASSRGYVNTEAFF
CDR3 DNA: TGTGCCAGCAGCAGGGGGTACGTGAACACTGAAGCTTTCTTT

D gene: -
clone size: -
J gene: TRBJ1-4
V gene: TRBV5-1
CDR3 protein: CASSFAGASSTNEKLFF
CDR3 DNA: TGCGCCAGCAGCTTCGCGGGGGCGAGTTCAACTAATGAAAAACTGTTTTTT

D gene: TRBD1
clone size: -
J gene: TRBJ2-2
V gene: TRBV30
CDR3 protein: CAWSVGGGGELFF
CDR3 DNA: TGTGCCTGGAGTGTAGGGGGCGGCGGGGAGCTGTTTTTT

D gene: TRBD1
clone size: -
J gene: TRBJ2-7
V gene: TRBV4-1
CDR3 protein: CASSLDRAYEQYF
CDR3 DNA: TGCGCCAGCAGCCTGGACAGGGCCTACGAGCAGTACTTC

D gene: TRBD2
clone size: -
J gene: TRBJ2-1
V gene: TRBV27
CDR3 protein: CASTTPGLYNEQFF
CDR3 DNA: TGTGCCAGCACGACCCCGGGACTATACAATGAGCAGTTCTTC

D gene: -
clone size: -
J gene: TRBJ2-1
V gene: TRBV27
CDR3 protein: CASSSPWGGSYNEQFF
CDR3 DNA: TGTGCCAGCAGTTCCCCTTGGGGAGGCTCCTACAATGAGCAGTTCTTC

D gene: TRBD1
clone size: -
J gene: TRBJ2-7
V gene: TRBV5-1
CDR3 protein: CASSLTGVAYEQYF
CDR3 DNA: TGCGCCAGCAGCTTGACAGGGGTCGCCTACGAGCAGTACTTC

D gene: TRBD2
clone size: -
J gene: TRBJ2-2
V gene: TRBV19
CDR3 protein: CASRGLAGLTGELFF
CDR3 DNA: TGTGCCAGTAGAGGACTAGCGGGTCTCACCGGGGAGCTGTTTTTT

D gene: -
clone size: -
J gene: TRBJ2-3
V gene: TRBV18
CDR3 protein: CASSLSGLSTDTQYF
CDR3 DNA: TGTGCCAGCTCACTTAGCGGATTGAGCACAGATACGCAGTATTTT

D gene: TRBD2
clone size: -
J gene: TRBJ2-7
V gene: TRBV11-2
CDR3 protein: CASSLEIAGDYEQYF
CDR3 DNA: TGTGCCAGCAGCTTAGAAATAGCGGGAGATTACGAGCAGTACTTC

D gene: TRBD1
clone size: -
J gene: TRBJ1-1
V gene: TRBV4-3
CDR3 protein: CASSYTGGTEAFF
CDR3 DNA: TGCGCCAGCAGCTATACAGGGGGAACTGAAGCTTTCTTT

D gene: TRBD2
clone size: -
J gene: TRBJ2-5
V gene: TRBV25-1
CDR3 protein: CASSEFQRGTQYF
CDR3 DNA: TGTGCCAGCAGTGAATTCCAGCGGGGGACCCAGTACTTC

D gene: -
clone size: -
J gene: TRBJ1-3
V gene: TRBV7-2
CDR3 protein: CASTQWANSGNTIYF
CDR3 DNA: TGTGCCAGCACCCAGTGGGCGAACTCTGGAAACACCATATATTTT

D gene: -
clone size: -
J gene: TRBJ2-7
V gene: TRBV30
CDR3 protein: CAWGQDGQYF
CDR3 DNA: TGTGCCTGGGGCCAGGATGGGCAGTACTTC